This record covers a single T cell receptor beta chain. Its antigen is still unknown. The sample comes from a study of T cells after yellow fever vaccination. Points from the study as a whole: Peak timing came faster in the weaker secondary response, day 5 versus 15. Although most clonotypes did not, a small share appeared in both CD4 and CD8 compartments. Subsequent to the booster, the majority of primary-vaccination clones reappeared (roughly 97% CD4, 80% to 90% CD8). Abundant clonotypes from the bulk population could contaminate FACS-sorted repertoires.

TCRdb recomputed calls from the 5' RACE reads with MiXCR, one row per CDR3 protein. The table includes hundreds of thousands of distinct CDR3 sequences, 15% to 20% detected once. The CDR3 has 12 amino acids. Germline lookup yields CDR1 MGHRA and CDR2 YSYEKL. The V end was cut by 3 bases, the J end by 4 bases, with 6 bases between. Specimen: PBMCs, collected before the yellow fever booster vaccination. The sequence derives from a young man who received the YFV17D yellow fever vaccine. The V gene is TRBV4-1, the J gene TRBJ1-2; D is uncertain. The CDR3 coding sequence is TGCGCCAGCAGCCAGGTGTCCTATGGCTACACCTTC. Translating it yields CASSQVSYGYTF.